Presented here are 13 T cell receptor beta chains from one specimen sequenced in a study of OX40 agonist ivuxolimab in advanced cancers. TCRdb's copy holds only in-frame clones and misses some; the assay was immunoSEQ multiplex PCR. Of some 60,000 clones listed, more than 85% were seen once; the top ten hold around 3.7%. The sample here was CD4+ or CD8+ T cells sorted from blood, taken in a trial of the OX40 agonist ivuxolimab. The receptors here all came from an adult with an advanced solid tumor such as melanoma, head and neck, liver or kidney cancer.

The chain employs TRBV28 and TRBJ2-2; no definite D call. Trimming pared 4 bases from V and 0 bases from J, leaving 3 bases between. The CDR3 is 13 residues long. Germline values: CDR1 MDHEN, CDR2 SYDVKM. This chain's CDR3 is CASSSTNTGELFF. The CDR3 DNA reads TGTGCCAGCAGTTCCACGAACACCGGGGAGCTGTTTTTT.

The J gene is TRBJ1-6, the V gene TRBV15, with D maybe TRBD1 (5 bases). This CDR3 is built from 14 residues. Per germline, CDR1 LNHNV and CDR2 YYDKDF (reference sequence). V lost 5 bases and J 10 bases, leaving 15 bases between the germline ends. The CDR3 nucleotides are TGTGCCACCAGCGGCAGGGAGGGTAGGTCACCCCTCCACTTT. Translated: CATSGREGRSPLHF.

The genes are TRBV7-9 and TRBJ1-6; tentative D call: TRBD1 (5 bases). V shed 6 bases and J shed 4 bases, with 10 bases lying between them. Per the germline V gene, CDR1 is SEHNR and CDR2 is FQNEAQ (reference sequence). The CDR3 has 14 residues. The CDR3 is CASRSGGYNSPLHF. For the CDR3, the DNA is TGTGCCAGCAGATCTGGGGGTTATAATTCACCCCTCCACTTT.

The chain combines TRBV27 with TRBJ1-2; D may be TRBD1 (5 bases). V was clipped by 4 bases and J by 4 bases, with 19 bases between them. The CDR3 spans 16 residues. The germline V gene encodes CDR1 MNHEY and CDR2 SMNVEV (reference sequence). The CDR3 bases are TGTGCCAGCAGTTCAATAACAACGGGGGGGATCTATGGCTACACCTTC. It translates to CASSSITTGGIYGYTF.

V usage is TRBV6-9 and J usage is TRBJ1-5; D ambiguous. Trimming took off 8 bases at V and 3 bases at J, with 17 bases between the two ends. The CDR3 covers 15 residues. The V gene's germline CDR1 is MNHGY and CDR2 SVAAGI. CDR3 sequence: CASLEGFALNQPQHF. In nucleotides, the CDR3 is TGTGCCAGCTTAGAAGGTTTCGCGCTCAATCAGCCCCAGCATTTT.

The chain combines TRBV6-1 with TRBJ1-1; unclear D gene. CDR3 length: 11 amino acids. V was cut by 11 bases and J by 3 bases, with 10 bases left in between. The germline V gene has CDR1 MNHNS and CDR2 SASEGT. The CDR3 reads CALIVDTEAFF. The CDR3 DNA reads TGTGCCCTCATTGTGGACACTGAAGCTTTCTTT.

The chain links TRBV7-6 to TRBJ1-1; TRBD1 is a possible D gene (5 bases). This CDR3 comprises 15 residues. Germline V gene sequence: CDR1 SGHVS, CDR2 FNYEAQ. The ends were cut back, 5 bases at V and 4 bases at J, with 17 bases in the middle. The CDR3 spells CASSQTAGPGTEAFF. The CDR3 DNA follows: TGTGCCAGCAGCCAAACGGCGGGGCCGGGCACTGAAGCTTTCTTT.

The chain carries TRBV7-9 and TRBJ1-5; TRBD1 might be the D (5 bases). Germline V gives CDR1 SEHNR, CDR2 FQNEAQ (reference sequence). The V gene lost 1 base and the J gene lost 5 bases, with 6 bases spanning the gap. The length of the CDR3 is 13 residues. The CDR3 here is CASSLGGYQPQHF. CDR3 nucleotides: TGTGCCAGCAGCTTAGGGGGCTATCAGCCCCAGCATTTT.

This clone was detected a few times. The chain joins TRBV19 to TRBJ2-2; D could derive from TRBD1 or TRBD2 (6 bases each). The CDR3 runs to 15 residues. Germline V gene data show CDR1 as LNHDA and CDR2 as SQIVND (reference sequence). Between the trimmed V and J ends, which lost 4 bases and 7 bases, there was a span of 16 bases. DNA for the CDR3: TGTGCCAGTAGTACCTGGGGGGCTCGGGGCGGGGAGCTGTTTTTT. This codes for CASSTWGARGGELFF.

The chain employs TRBV6-1 and TRBJ2-2; 7 bases are shared with TRBD2. V lost 8 bases, J lost 4 bases, and 7 bases stayed unmatched. CDR1 and CDR2 from the germline V gene are MNHNS and SASEGT. There are 14 residues in the CDR3. The CDR3 reads CASSRGRGTGELFF. CDR3 DNA sequence: TGTGCCAGCTCCCGGGGGAGGGGCACCGGGGAGCTGTTTTTT.

This clone has only a few counts. This chain uses TRBV10-3 with TRBJ1-5; possibly TRBD1 for D (5 bases). Trimming left V 7 bases short and J 3 bases short, with 10 bases between. CDR3 length equals 13 residues. Germline V gene sequence: CDR1 ENHRY, CDR2 SYGVKD. The CDR3 loop is CAIKGAVNQPQHF. The DNA for the CDR3 is TGTGCCATCAAAGGGGCCGTCAATCAGCCCCAGCATTTT.

This clone came up a few times. The rearrangement joins TRBV5-1 to TRBJ1-6; 8 bases fit TRBD1. The CDR3 runs to 14 residues. V was clipped by 4 bases and J by 8 bases; unmatched bases: 5. The V gene's germline CDR1 is SGHRS and CDR2 YFSETQ. The CDR3 reads CASSPLTGDSPLHF. The CDR3 coding sequence is TGCGCCAGCAGCCCACTGACAGGGGATTCACCCCTCCACTTT.

The chain couples TRBV5-4 to TRBJ1-6; D gene unclear. Germline loops: CDR1 SGHNT, CDR2 YYREEE (reference sequence). The CDR3 is made up of 15 amino acids. Trimming pared 0 bases from V and 6 bases from J, leaving 10 bases between. The CDR3 DNA follows: TGTGCCAGCAGCTTGGTTGGGATGTTTAATTCACCCCTCCACTTT. Its translation is CASSLVGMFNSPLHF.